The clone carrying this T cell receptor beta chain has only one observation. Methods used by the authors: How many nucleated cells were present was estimated from reference gene primer amplification. The repertoire was sequenced with immunoSEQ multiplex PCR; TCRdb's copy has only in-frame clones and lacks some. Clone size and V and J calls were adopted from that table, with D and trimming inferred from the DNA. The data contain over 200,000 clones, 80% to 90% of them singletons. The CDR3 runs to 13 residues. Deletions cut 0 bases from V and 1 base from J, with 4 bases between. The germline gives CDR1 SGDLS, CDR2 YYNGEE. Patients of the Seattle cohort, enrolled during active infection, were followed longitudinally. The data belong to a study of blood T cell repertoires in COVID-19. On the study more broadly: The United States, Italy and Spain supplied acute and convalescent COVID-19 samples. Sample material is recorded as cDNA or gDNA derived from T cells, B-cell-depleted T cells, or PBMCs.

The clonotype was recovered from a man aged 25 to 40 with COVID-19, enrolled during active disease. The V and J genes are TRBV9 and TRBJ1-1; D call uncertain. The sequenced sample consisted of peripheral blood. DNA for the CDR3: TGTGCCAGCAGCGTAGACAAGAACACTGAAGCTTTCTTT. Translating gives CASSVDKNTEAFF.